A selection of T cell receptor beta chains follows, all from one sample in a study of cytomegalovirus exposure and HLA in healthy donors. Sequencing was performed with immunoSEQ multiplex PCR; in TCRdb, only in-frame clones are kept and a portion is missing. The sample contains more than 85,000 clones, around 80% of which appear only once. The sample was PBMCs. These receptors were obtained from a man aged 25 to 45 in good health and CMV-seropositive. Each CDR3 is given with its conserved first and last residue. A D gene is named only where the DNA matches it firmly. Only part of the rows carry a size: once, few, many, or a class if the clone is expanded.

size	J	D	V	DNA	CDR3
.	TRBJ2-1	.	TRBV30	TGTGCCTGGTCTGGACCGGGGGTAGGTGAGCAGTTCTTC	CAWSGPGVGEQFF
.	TRBJ2-1	TRBD2	TRBV5-1	TGCGCCAGCAGCGCGGTCCCGAGCGGGGGGGCAGATGAGCAGTTCTTC	CASSAVPSGGADEQFF
.	TRBJ1-1	.	TRBV7-2	TGTGCCAGCAGCTTAGCGCTCAGGGTGAACACTGAAGCTTTCTTT	CASSLALRVNTEAFF
.	TRBJ1-5	TRBD1	TRBV7-9	TGTGCCAGCAGCCGGGACAGGGGTGGAAGCAATCAGCCCCAGCATTTT	CASSRDRGGSNQPQHF
.	TRBJ2-7	.	TRBV11-2	TGTGCCAGCAGCTTAAACAGGGCCTCCTACGAGCAGTACTTC	CASSLNRASYEQYF
once	TRBJ1-2	TRBD1	TRBV5-1	TGCGCCAGCAGCCCCGGGACAGGGCCTAACTATGGCTACACCTTC	CASSPGTGPNYGYTF
few	TRBJ1-5	TRBD1	TRBV13	TGTGCCAGCAGCTTAGGGACAGGGCAACGACAGCCCCAGCATTTT	CASSLGTGQRQPQHF
once	TRBJ1-5	TRBD1	TRBV19	TGTGCCAGTAGTCCCCCGGGAGGGGGCATCCAGCCCCAGCATTTT	CASSPPGGGIQPQHF
once	TRBJ1-1	TRBD1	TRBV4-1	TGCGCCAGCAGCCAAGAGCAGGGGGGTTCCCTTCGGAACACTGAAGCTTTCTTT	CASSQEQGGSLRNTEAFF
.	TRBJ2-7	TRBD1	TRBV13	TGTGCCAGCAGCCGGGACAGGAGCTCCTACGAGCAGTACTTC	CASSRDRSSYEQYF
.	TRBJ2-7	TRBD2	TRBV6-4	TGTGCCAGCAGTGACCGCGGGGGTTCCGACGAGCAGTACTTC	CASSDRGGSDEQYF
few	TRBJ2-2	TRBD1	TRBV28	TGTGCCAGCAGTTTTTTAGGGACAGGGGGAACCGGGGAGCTGTTTTTT	CASSFLGTGGTGELFF
few	TRBJ1-2	.	TRBV9	TGTGCCAGCAGCGTAGTAGAGGGAGGGAGCTATGGCTACACCTTC	CASSVVEGGSYGYTF
.	TRBJ2-1	.	TRBV7-9	TGCGCCAGCAGCTTGGGAGGCGGAAACAATGAGCAGTTCTTC	CASSLGGGNNEQFF
.	TRBJ1-2	.	TRBV2	TGTGCCAGCAGTGAAGCGCTCGTGAGCGGAGCTAACTATGGCTACACCTTC	CASSEALVSGANYGYTF
.	TRBJ1-6	.	TRBV6-4	TGTGCCAGCAGTGTAGGGGATAATTCACCCCTCCACTTT	CASSVGDNSPLHF
.	TRBJ2-3	.	TRBV5-1	TGCGCCAGCAGCTTGAGAGCCGCTAAACGGGACACAGATACGCAGTATTTT	CASSLRAAKRDTDTQYF
.	TRBJ2-4	TRBD1	TRBV11-2	TGTGCCAGCAGCTTAGTCCGAGGGACAGGGGATCCCAAAAACATTCAGTACTTC	CASSLVRGTGDPKNIQYF
.	TRBJ2-1	TRBD2	TRBV27	TGTGCCAGCAGTCGCTCGATAGCGGGGGGCAATGAGCAGTTCTTC	CASSRSIAGGNEQFF
.	TRBJ1-1	TRBD1	TRBV7-2	TGTGCCAGCAGCACCCGACAGGGAAACACTGAAGCTTTCTTT	CASSTRQGNTEAFF
few	TRBJ1-4	.	TRBV7-7	TGTGCTAGCAGCTTAGGACAGAATGAAAAACTGTTTTTT	CASSLGQNEKLFF
.	TRBJ1-1	TRBD1	TRBV11-2	TGTGCCAGCAGCCCCCCCGGCCTGACAGGGGGAAAACGAACTGAAGCTTTCTTT	CASSPPGLTGGKRTEAFF
once	TRBJ2-2	.	TRBV10-3	TGTGCCATCAGTGACATCGGGGAGCTGTTTTTT	CAISDIGELFF
.	TRBJ2-7	.	TRBV6-1	TGTGCCAGCAGTGAAATTGACAGAAGGAACGAGCAGTACTTC	CASSEIDRRNEQYF
.	TRBJ1-5	.	TRBV6-6	TGTGCCAGCGCAGAGCCCCAGCATTTT	CASAEPQHF
.	TRBJ2-7	TRBD1	TRBV7-9	TGTGCCAGCAGCGCCCGGGACAGGGGTCGCTACGAGCAGTACTTC	CASSARDRGRYEQYF
.	TRBJ2-7	.	TRBV7-9	TGCGCCAGCAGCGCTACAGGGTCATGGTCCTACGAGCAGTACTTC	CASSATGSWSYEQYF
.	TRBJ1-1	.	TRBV6-1	TGTGCCAGCAGTGTTCGGGACTCTGGTGAAGCTTTCTTT	CASSVRDSGEAFF
few	TRBJ1-1	.	TRBV7-9	TGTGCCAGCAGCTTTACAGGCGACACTGAAGCTTTCTTT	CASSFTGDTEAFF
.	TRBJ1-3	.	TRBV2	TGTGCCAGCAGTGCGGAGGTCCCCTCTGGAAACACCATATATTTT	CASSAEVPSGNTIYF
few	TRBJ1-6	TRBD1	TRBV30	TGTGCCTGGACCCCCGGGACAGGGGGAAATTCACCCCTCCACTTT	CAWTPGTGGNSPLHF
few	TRBJ1-3	TRBD1	TRBV5-5	TGTGCCAGCAGCGTTACAGGGGGCAACTCTGGAAACACCATATATTTT	CASSVTGGNSGNTIYF
.	TRBJ1-2	TRBD1	TRBV6-5	TGTGCCAGCAGGGAAGGGGGCCGCTATGGCTACACCTTC	CASREGGRYGYTF
.	TRBJ1-2	.	TRBV29-1	TGCAGCGGACAGGACAGTGGCTATGGCTACACCTTC	CSGQDSGYGYTF
.	TRBJ1-2	TRBD1	TRBV5-1	TGCGCCAGCAGCTTGGAGGGACAGGGACTGGGCTACACCTTC	CASSLEGQGLGYTF
few	TRBJ2-2	.	TRBV9	TGTGCCAGCAGCGTAAGCGCTAGCCCGAACACCGGGGAGCTGTTTTTT	CASSVSASPNTGELFF
.	TRBJ2-6	TRBD1	TRBV18	TGTGCCAGCTCCCCAGGCCAGGGGGCGGGCGGGGCCAACGTCCTGACTTTC	CASSPGQGAGGANVLTF
few	TRBJ2-2	.	TRBV19	TGTGCCAGTAGTGTCCTTCGGGAGCTGTTTTTT	CASSVLRELFF
.	TRBJ1-1	.	TRBV11-2	TGTGCCAGCAGTTCAATTGGGGCGCGGATTTATCGCACTGAAGCTTTCTTT	CASSSIGARIYRTEAFF
few	TRBJ2-3	.	TRBV7-9	TGTGCCAGCAGGCTGGGGAGCACCACAGATACGCAGTATTTT	CASRLGSTTDTQYF
once	TRBJ2-2	.	TRBV7-3	TGTGCCAGCAGCCAGAATGCCGGGATCTACACCGGGGAGCTGTTTTTT	CASSQNAGIYTGELFF
.	TRBJ2-5	TRBD2	TRBV11-2	TGTGCCAGCAGCTTTCGGACTAGCGGGGGAGGTGAGACCCAGTACTTC	CASSFRTSGGGETQYF
.	TRBJ1-5	.	TRBV6-1	TGTGCCAGCAGTGAGACAGTGGCCTGGCAGCCCCAGCATTTT	CASSETVAWQPQHF
.	TRBJ2-1	TRBD2	TRBV7-9	TGTGCCAGCAGCTCCAATGTCCCGGGACTAGCGGGGGATGGGAATGAGCAGTTCTTC	CASSSNVPGLAGDGNEQFF
.	TRBJ1-1	.	TRBV28	TGTGCCAGCAGTTTAGAGTTAGGAGGCACTGAAGCTTTCTTT	CASSLELGGTEAFF
.	TRBJ1-2	.	TRBV28	TGTGCCAGCAGTGACAGGTTCTATGGCTACACCTTC	CASSDRFYGYTF
few	TRBJ2-1	.	TRBV4-3	TGCGCCAGCAGCCAAGTGTCGGACAATGAGCAGTTCTTC	CASSQVSDNEQFF
.	TRBJ2-1	.	TRBV7-9	TGTGCCAGCACCCCGTCCGGGAGTCTAAATGAGCAGTTCTTC	CASTPSGSLNEQFF
.	TRBJ2-2	TRBD1	TRBV10-3	TGTGCCATCAGTGACCACGGACAGGGAAACACCGGGGAGCTGTTTTTT	CAISDHGQGNTGELFF
few	TRBJ1-5	.	TRBV2	TGTGCCAGCAGCCTAGCAGCCCGCCTCGGCAATCAGCCCCAGCATTTT	CASSLAARLGNQPQHF
.	TRBJ1-2	.	TRBV2	TGTGCCACCTCGGGTACAGGGCCCTATGGCTACACCTTC	CATSGTGPYGYTF
.	TRBJ2-1	.	TRBV5-1	TGCGCCAGCAGCCTGGGGGCGAGTAACTCCAATGAGCAGTTCTTC	CASSLGASNSNEQFF